This TCR beta chain came from a study of OX40 agonist ivuxolimab in advanced cancers. Study at large: One patient with hepatocellular carcinoma and two with cutaneous melanoma, three in all, had partial responses. Study-wide points: Still undetermined is the antigen specificity of the expanded peripheral T cells. Partial responders at 0.1-3.0 mg/kg had among the lowest clonal expansion.

V dropped 0 bases and J dropped 14 bases, with 18 bases sitting between them. The CDR3 contains 14 residues. Germline V gene sequence: CDR1 SGHRS, CDR2 YFSETQ. Patients with a history of autoimmune disease or on systemic immunosuppression were excluded. Concerning this clone: What it recognizes is unknown.

Clones were sequenced by immunoSEQ multiplex PCR, and TCRdb holds only the in-frame ones, with some missing. Of tens of thousands of clones detected, less than 90% appear once; the ten largest clones hold about 8%. The chain joins TRBV5-1 to TRBJ2-1, with a tentative D call TRBD2 (5 bases). The sample was CD4+ or CD8+ T cells sorted from blood, taken in a trial of the OX40 agonist ivuxolimab. The sequence was obtained from an adult with an advanced solid tumor such as melanoma, head and neck, liver or kidney cancer. CDR3 loop: CASSLGGLSEQKFF. DNA of the CDR3: TGCGCCAGCAGCTTGGGAGGACTCTCCGAGCAGAAGTTCTTC.